This TCR beta chain was retrieved from a study of radiation and T cells in renal cell carcinoma. The time point here: blood 4 weeks post-SBRT, at nephrectomy. Treatment denoted: 15 Gy SBRT to primary tumor, nephrectomy 4 weeks later. Blood was sampled at baseline, 2 weeks and 4 weeks after SBRT. Notes on this clone: What it binds is unknown.

Regarding the study as a whole: No pretreatment tumor biopsies were available for baseline clonotypes. Top tumor clonotypes rose in blood 2 weeks post-radiation, then contracted.

The repertoire was sequenced with immunoSEQ multiplex PCR; TCRdb's copy has only in-frame clones and lacks some. The sample holds approximately 85,000 clones; 89% are singletons and the top ten take 5% to 7.5%. The receptor comes from a woman in her seventies with renal cell carcinoma. This specimen consisted of blood, obtained from a patient whose treatment included radiotherapy and nephrectomy.

The CDR3 spells CASSLGLAGGIYEQYF. In DNA, the CDR3 is TGTGCCAGCAGCTTAGGATTAGCGGGGGGCATCTACGAGCAGTACTTC. The rearrangement joins TRBV7-8 to TRBJ2-7; 10 nucleotides match TRBD2. CDR3 length equals 16 residues. V lost 1 base to trimming and J lost 3 bases; unmatched junction nucleotides: 6. Germline V gene data show CDR1 as SGHVS and CDR2 as FQNEAQ.